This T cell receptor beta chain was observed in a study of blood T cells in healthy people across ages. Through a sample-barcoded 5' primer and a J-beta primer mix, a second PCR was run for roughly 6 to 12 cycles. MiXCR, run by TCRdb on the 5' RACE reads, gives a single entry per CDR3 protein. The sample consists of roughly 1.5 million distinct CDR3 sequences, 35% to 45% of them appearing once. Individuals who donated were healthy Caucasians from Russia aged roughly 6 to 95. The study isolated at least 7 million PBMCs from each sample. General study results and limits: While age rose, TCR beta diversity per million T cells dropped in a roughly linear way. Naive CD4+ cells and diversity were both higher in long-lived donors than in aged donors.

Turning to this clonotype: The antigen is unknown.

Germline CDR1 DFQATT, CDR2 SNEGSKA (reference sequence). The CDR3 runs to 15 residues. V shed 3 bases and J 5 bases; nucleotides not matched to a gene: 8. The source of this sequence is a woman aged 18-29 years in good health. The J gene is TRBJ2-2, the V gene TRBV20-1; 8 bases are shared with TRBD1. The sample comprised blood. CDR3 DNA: TGCAGTGCTAGTGAACAGGGGGGTGAGACCGGGGAGCTGTTTTTT. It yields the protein CSASEQGGETGELFF.